The 7 T cell receptor beta chains reported below all come from one sample, sequenced in a study of cytomegalovirus exposure and HLA in healthy donors. Primers: 60 Vbeta forward and 13 Jbeta reverse. Profiled with immunoSEQ multiplex PCR; TCRdb holds only in-frame clones, not every one. The table records 140,000 to 150,000 clones, around 82% of them present only once. Source material: PBMCs. Every receptor here comes from a woman aged 18-29 years in good health and CMV-seropositive.

The J gene is TRBJ2-1, the V gene TRBV15, with 8 bases lining up with TRBD2. Unmatched junction bases numbered 11, after V lost 6 bases and J lost 7 bases. The CDR3 covers 15 residues. The germline V gene encodes CDR1 LNHNV and CDR2 YYDKDF (reference sequence). CDR3 nucleotide sequence: TGTGCCACCAGTCCCTCTCGGGGGGGCGGGAATGAGCAGTTCTTC. Amino acids: CATSPSRGGGNEQFF.

This clone was detected once. The rearrangement joins TRBV5-1 to TRBJ2-5; D gene ambiguous. The CDR3 sequence is 12 residues long. Germline V gene lookup returns CDR1 SGHRS and CDR2 YFSETQ. Deletions cut 0 bases from V and 5 bases from J, with 5 bases between. CDR3 protein: CASSLVGETQYF. In nucleotides, the CDR3 is TGCGCCAGCAGCTTGGTCGGGGAGACCCAGTACTTC.

This rearrangement joins TRBV30 to TRBJ2-5; a weak D match, TRBD1 (6 bases). Gene TRBJ2-7 matches the end of the DNA better, so the J call may be wrong. CDR3 size: 15 residues. Germline lookup yields CDR1 GTSNPN and CDR2 SVGIG (reference sequence). The CDR3 DNA follows: TGTGCCTGGAGCCCAGGACAGCCAGGTTCCTACGAGCAGTACTTC. This translates into CAWSPGQPGSYEQYF.

The J gene is TRBJ1-6, the V gene TRBV11-2; tentative D call: TRBD1 (6 bases). Trimming shortened V by 3 bases and J by 5 bases, and 17 bases separated the two germline ends. The CDR3 spans 17 residues. Looked up from germline, CDR1 is SGHAT and CDR2 is FQNNGV. The CDR3 protein is CASSLETRQANNSPLHF. The DNA of the CDR3 is TGTGCCAGCAGCTTGGAGACCCGACAGGCTAATAATTCACCCCTCCACTTT.

The genes are TRBV2 and TRBJ1-1; weak D call: TRBD1 (6 bases). The V gene lost 4 bases and the J gene lost 6 bases, with 21 bases spanning the gap. The germline V gene encodes CDR1 SNHLY and CDR2 FYNNEI. This CDR3 has 16 amino acids. The CDR3 bases are TGTGCCAGCAGTGCCCTACGAGGGGGGGATCGGGCTGAAGCTTTCTTT. As protein: CASSALRGGDRAEAFF.

The CDR3 nucleotides read TGCAGCGCCGGGGGCGGGGGGGCCTTTGAGCAGTTCTTC. Its translation: CSAGGGGAFEQFF. The gene calls are TRBV29-1 and TRBJ2-1; 9 nucleotides match TRBD2. The V gene end was trimmed by 7 bases and the J gene end by 9 bases; junction bases not matched to a gene: 10. This CDR3 comprises 13 residues. Germline V lookup: CDR1 SQVTM, CDR2 ANQGSEA.

This clone has just a few counts. The chain links TRBV28 to TRBJ1-1; D perhaps matches TRBD1 (6 bases). The CDR3 is made up of 14 amino acids. Germline CDR1 reads MDHEN; CDR2 reads SYDVKM. V lost 4 bases, J lost 0 bases, and 9 bases lay in between. The CDR3 sequence: CASSSDRMNTEAFF. CDR3 coding DNA: TGTGCCAGCAGTTCGGACAGAATGAACACTGAAGCTTTCTTT.